This paragraph covers one T cell receptor beta chain sequence. Antigen: not known. The CDR3 covers 12 residues. Germline CDR1 reads SGHVS; CDR2 reads FNYEAQ. V was clipped by 3 bases and J by 8 bases; unmatched bases: 3. The source of the sample is a study of T cell responses to AZD1222 COVID-19 vaccine. Study overall: Pooled in the analysis were second doses at about 4 or about 12 weeks. General study results and limits: Variant regions that are unmutated are reportedly the target of nearly half of spike-specific TCRs. Donors, mostly white British, included more females; clonal diversity was possibly underestimated. Among vaccine-associated CD4 TCRs, coverage spanned spike, with dominance at 160-218 and 743-854.

Using immunoSEQ multiplex PCR, the repertoire was profiled, and TCRdb retains in-frame clones only, with some absent. Of 70,000 to 90,000 clones in the sample, approximately 85% are singletons; the top ten hold 8.7%. The material was peripheral blood, obtained on day 0 of AZD1222 vaccination. The sequence was obtained from an adult in good health. This chain links TRBV7-6 with TRBJ1-1, with TRBD1 identical over 7 bases. The CDR3 is CASSFLTGEAFF. The CDR3 DNA reads TGTGCCAGCAGCTTTTTGACAGGGGAAGCTTTCTTT.